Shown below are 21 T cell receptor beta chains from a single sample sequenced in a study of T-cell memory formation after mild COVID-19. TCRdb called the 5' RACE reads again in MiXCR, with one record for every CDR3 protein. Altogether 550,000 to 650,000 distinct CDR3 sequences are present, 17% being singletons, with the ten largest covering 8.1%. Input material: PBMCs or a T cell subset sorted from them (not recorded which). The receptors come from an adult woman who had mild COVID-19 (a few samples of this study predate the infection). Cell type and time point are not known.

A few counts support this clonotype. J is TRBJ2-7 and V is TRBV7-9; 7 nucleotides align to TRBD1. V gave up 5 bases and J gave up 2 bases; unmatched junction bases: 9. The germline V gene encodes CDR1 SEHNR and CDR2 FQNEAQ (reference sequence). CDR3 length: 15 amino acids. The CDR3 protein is CASSKPGQSTYEQYF. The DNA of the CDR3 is TGTGCCAGCAGCAAACCGGGACAGAGCACCTACGAGCAGTACTTC.

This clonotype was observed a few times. The DNA for the CDR3 is TGCGCCAGCAGTTCCACCCCTACGAGACAACTCTACGAGCAGTACTTC. It specifies CASSSTPTRQLYEQYF. The chain employs TRBV5-1 and TRBJ2-7; the D is unclear. CDR1 is SGHRS and CDR2 is YFSETQ in the germline V gene. The V gene lost 5 bases and the J gene lost 3 bases, with 21 bases spanning the gap. The CDR3 length is 16 residues.

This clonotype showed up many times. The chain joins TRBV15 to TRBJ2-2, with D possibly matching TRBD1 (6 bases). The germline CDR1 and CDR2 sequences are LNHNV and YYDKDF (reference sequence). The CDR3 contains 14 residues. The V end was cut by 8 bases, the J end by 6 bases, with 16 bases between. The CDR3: CATQQGPAAGELFF. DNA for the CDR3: TGTGCCACCCAACAGGGACCGGCAGCCGGGGAGCTGTTTTTT.

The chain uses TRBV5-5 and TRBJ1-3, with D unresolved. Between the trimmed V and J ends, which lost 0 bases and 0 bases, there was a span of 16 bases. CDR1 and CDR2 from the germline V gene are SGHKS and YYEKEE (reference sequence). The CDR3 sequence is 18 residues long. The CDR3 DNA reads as TGTGCCAGCAGCTTGGAACTCGCCGCCGGCTACTCTGGAAACACCATATATTTT. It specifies CASSLELAAGYSGNTIYF. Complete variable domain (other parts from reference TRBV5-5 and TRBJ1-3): DAGVTQSPTHLIKTRGQQVTLRCSPISGHKSVSWYQQVLGQGPQFIFQYYEKEERGRGNFPDRFSARQFPNYSSELNVNALLLGDSALYLCASSLELAAGYSGNTIYFGEGSWLTVV.

CDR3: CASSSDDGYTF. Here the CDR3 DNA reads TGTGCCAGCAGTTCCGATGATGGCTACACCTTC. The chain has TRBV12-3 or TRBV12-4 and TRBJ1-2; no clear D gene. The CDR3 has 11 amino acids. The V and J ends lost 4 bases and 6 bases respectively, with 6 bases between them.

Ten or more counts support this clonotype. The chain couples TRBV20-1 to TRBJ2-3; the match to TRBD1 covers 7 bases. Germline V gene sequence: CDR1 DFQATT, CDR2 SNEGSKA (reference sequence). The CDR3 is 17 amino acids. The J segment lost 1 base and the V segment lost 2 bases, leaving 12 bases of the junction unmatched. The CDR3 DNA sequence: TGCAGTGCTAGACCACTACAAGAGCAGGGGGGCACAGATACGCAGTATTTT. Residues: CSARPLQEQGGTDTQYF.

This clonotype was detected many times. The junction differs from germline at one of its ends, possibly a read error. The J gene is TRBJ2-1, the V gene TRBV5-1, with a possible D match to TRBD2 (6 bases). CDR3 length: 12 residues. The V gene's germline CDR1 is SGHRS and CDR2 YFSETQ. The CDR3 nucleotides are TGTGCCAGCAGCTTGGAGGGGAATGAGCAGTTCTTC. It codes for CASSLEGNEQFF.

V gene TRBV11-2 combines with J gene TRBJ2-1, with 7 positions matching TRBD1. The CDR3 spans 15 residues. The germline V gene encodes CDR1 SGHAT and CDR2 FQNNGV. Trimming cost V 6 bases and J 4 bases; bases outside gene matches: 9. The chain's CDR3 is CASSYGTEVYNEQFF. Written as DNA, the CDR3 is TGTGCCAGCAGTTACGGGACAGAAGTTTACAATGAGCAGTTCTTC.

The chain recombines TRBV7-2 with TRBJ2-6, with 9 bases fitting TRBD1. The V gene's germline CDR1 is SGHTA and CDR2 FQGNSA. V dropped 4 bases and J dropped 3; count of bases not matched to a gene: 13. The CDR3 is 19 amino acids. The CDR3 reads CASSSATGTGLVGANVLTF. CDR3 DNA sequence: TGTGCCAGCAGCTCCGCTACCGGGACAGGGTTGGTTGGGGCCAACGTCCTGACTTTC.

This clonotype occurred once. CDR3 in amino acids: CASSFIPAAEAFF. The CDR3 DNA reads as TGTGCCAGCAGCTTTATCCCGGCTGCTGAAGCTTTCTTT. The genes are TRBV12-1 and TRBJ1-1; TRBD1 was called by the table and not checked on the DNA. TRBV12-1 is a pseudogene. The CDR3 contains 13 residues.

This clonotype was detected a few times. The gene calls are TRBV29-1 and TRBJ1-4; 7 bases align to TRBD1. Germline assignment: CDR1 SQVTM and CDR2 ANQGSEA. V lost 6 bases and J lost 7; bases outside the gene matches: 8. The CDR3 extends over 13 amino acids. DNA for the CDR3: TGCAGCGTAGGGGACAGCGCTGTTGAAAAACTGTTTTTT. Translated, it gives CSVGDSAVEKLFF. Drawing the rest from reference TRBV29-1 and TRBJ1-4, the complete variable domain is SAVISQKPSRDICQRGTSLTIQCQVDSQVTMMFWYRQQPGQSLTLIATANQGSEATYESGFVIDKFPISRPNLTFSTLTVSNMSPEDSSIYLCSVGDSAVEKLFFGSGTQLSVL.

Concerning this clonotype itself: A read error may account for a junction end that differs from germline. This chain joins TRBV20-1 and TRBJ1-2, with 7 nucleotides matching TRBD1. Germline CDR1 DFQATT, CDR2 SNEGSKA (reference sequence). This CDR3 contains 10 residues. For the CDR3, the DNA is TGCAGTGCACTCGTGGGACAGATTATCTTC. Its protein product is CSALVGQIIF.

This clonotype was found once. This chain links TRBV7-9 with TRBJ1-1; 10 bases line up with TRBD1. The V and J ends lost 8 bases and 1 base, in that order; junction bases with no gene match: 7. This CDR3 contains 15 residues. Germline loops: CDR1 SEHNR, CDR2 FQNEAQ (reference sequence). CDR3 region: CASDRQGAPNTEAFF. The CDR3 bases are TGTGCCAGCGATCGACAGGGGGCCCCGAACACTGAAGCTTTCTTT.

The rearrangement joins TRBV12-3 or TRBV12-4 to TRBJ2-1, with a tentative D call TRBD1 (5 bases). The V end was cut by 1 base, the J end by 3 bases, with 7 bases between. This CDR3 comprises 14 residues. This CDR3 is CASSLEGYYNEQFF. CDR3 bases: TGTGCCAGCAGTTTAGAGGGGTACTACAATGAGCAGTTCTTC.

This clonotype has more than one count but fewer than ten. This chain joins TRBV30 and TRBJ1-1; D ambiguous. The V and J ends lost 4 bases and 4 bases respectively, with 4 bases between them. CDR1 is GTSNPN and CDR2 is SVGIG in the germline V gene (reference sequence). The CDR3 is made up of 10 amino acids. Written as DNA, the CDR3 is TGTGCCTGGATGTCCACTGAAGCTTTCTTT. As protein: CAWMSTEAFF.

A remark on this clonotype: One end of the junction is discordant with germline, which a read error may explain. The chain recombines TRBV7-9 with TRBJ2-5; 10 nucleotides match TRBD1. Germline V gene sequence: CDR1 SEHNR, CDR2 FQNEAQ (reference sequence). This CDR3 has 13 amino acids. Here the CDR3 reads CASRGQGRETKYF. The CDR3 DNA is TGTGCCAGCAGGGGACAGGGGAGAGAGACCAAGTACTTC.

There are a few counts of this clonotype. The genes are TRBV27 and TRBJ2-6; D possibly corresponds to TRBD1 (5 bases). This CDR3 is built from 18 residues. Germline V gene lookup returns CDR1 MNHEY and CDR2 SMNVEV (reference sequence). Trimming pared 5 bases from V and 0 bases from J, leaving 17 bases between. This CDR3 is CASSLYGDRTSGANVLTF. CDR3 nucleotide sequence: TGTGCCAGCAGTCTGTACGGCGACAGAACCTCTGGGGCCAACGTCCTGACTTTC. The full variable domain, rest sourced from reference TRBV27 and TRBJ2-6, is EAQVTQNPRYLITVTGKKLTVTCSQNMNHEYMSWYRQDPGLGLRQIYYSMNVEVTDKGDVPEGYKVSRKEKRNFPLILESPSPNQTSLYFCASSLYGDRTSGANVLTFGAGSRLTVL.

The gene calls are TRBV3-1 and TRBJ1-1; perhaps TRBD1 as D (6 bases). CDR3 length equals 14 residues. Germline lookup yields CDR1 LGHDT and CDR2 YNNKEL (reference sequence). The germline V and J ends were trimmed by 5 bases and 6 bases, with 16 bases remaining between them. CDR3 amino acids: CASSYGQRGSEAFF. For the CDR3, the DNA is TGTGCCAGCAGCTACGGACAGCGGGGCTCTGAAGCTTTCTTT.

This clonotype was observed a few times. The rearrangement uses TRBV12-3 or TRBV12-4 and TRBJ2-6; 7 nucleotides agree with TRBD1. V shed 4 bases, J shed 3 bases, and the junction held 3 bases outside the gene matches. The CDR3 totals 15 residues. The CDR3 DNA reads TGTGCCAGCAGTTCGACAGGGTATGGGGCCAACGTCCTGACTTTC. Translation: CASSSTGYGANVLTF.

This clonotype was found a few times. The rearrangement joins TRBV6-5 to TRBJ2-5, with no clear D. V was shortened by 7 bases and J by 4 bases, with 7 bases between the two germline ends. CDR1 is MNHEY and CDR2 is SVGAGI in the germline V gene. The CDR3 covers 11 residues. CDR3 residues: CASTTGETQYF. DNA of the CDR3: TGTGCCAGCACTACGGGAGAGACCCAGTACTTC.

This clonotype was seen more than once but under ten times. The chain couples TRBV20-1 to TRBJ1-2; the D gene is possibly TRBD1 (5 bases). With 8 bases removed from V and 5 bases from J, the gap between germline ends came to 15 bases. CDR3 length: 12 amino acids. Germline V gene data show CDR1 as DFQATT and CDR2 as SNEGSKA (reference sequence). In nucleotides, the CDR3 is TGCAGTAAGGGTACAGGCGTATATGGCTACACCTTC. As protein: CSKGTGVYGYTF.